This T cell receptor beta chain was documented in a study of blood T cell repertoires in COVID-19. Study information: The analysed material was cDNA or gDNA that came from T cells, B-cell-depleted T cells, or PBMCs.

In the original analysis: For nucleated cells, counts were estimated from reference gene primer amplification. The assay was immunoSEQ multiplex PCR, and TCRdb's table has in-frame clones only and misses some. V and J calls and clone size come straight from that table; D and trimming were deduced from the DNA. The table lists 20,000 to 30,000 clones, about 90% of them singletons, with 16% in the top ten. The CDR3 totals 16 residues. The germline V gene has CDR1 LGHNA and CDR2 YNFKEQ. V shed 0 bases and J shed 7 bases, with 15 bases lying between them. This receptor was obtained from a man in his 70s with acute or convalescent COVID-19. The sample was peripheral blood. The chain combines TRBV4-2 with TRBJ1-4; possible D gene TRBD1, 5 bases. Here the CDR3 reads CASSQEGTRGSEKLFF. In DNA form, the CDR3 reads TGTGCCAGCAGCCAAGAGGGGACTCGGGGAAGTGAAAAACTGTTTTTT.